Described below is a single T cell receptor beta chain sequence and its context. The sample comes from a study of blood T cell repertoires in COVID-19. Some clones are missing from TCRdb's copy, which holds only in-frame ones; the method was immunoSEQ multiplex PCR. The sample has about 220,000 clones, around 82% seen once; the top ten hold about 3.8%. Sequencing was performed on peripheral blood. The sequence was collected from a woman of 80 years or more with acute or convalescent COVID-19.

The CDR3 nucleotides read TGTGCCAGCATTTCCCCCAGGGGGCGGGGCACTGAAGCTTTCTTT. This sequence encodes CASISPRGRGTEAFF. V usage is TRBV28 and J usage is TRBJ1-1; 8 positions agree with TRBD1. Germline CDR1 and CDR2: MDHEN and SYDVKM. The CDR3 runs 15 residues. With 7 bases clipped from V and 4 bases from J, the junction kept 11 bases outside the gene matches.